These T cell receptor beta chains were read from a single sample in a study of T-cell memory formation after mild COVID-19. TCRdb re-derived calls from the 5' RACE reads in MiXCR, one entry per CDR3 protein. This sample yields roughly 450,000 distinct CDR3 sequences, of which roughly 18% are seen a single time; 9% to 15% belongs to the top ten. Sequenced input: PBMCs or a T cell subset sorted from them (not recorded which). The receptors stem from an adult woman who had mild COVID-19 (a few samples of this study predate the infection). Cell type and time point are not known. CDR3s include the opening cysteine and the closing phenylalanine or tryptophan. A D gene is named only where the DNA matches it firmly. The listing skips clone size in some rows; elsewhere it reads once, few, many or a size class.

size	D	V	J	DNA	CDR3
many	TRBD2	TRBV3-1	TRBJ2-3	TGTGCCAGCAGCCAGCGGGAGGGGACAGATACGCAGTATTTT	CASSQREGTDTQYF
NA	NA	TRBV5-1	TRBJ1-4	TGCGCCAGCAGCCCCTTGAGTGTTAATGAAAAACTGTTTTTT	CASSPLSVNEKLFF
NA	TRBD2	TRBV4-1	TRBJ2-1	TGCGCCAGCAGCCAAGATGTGACTAGCGGGGGGGCCTTAGATGAGCAGTTCTTC	CASSQDVTSGGALDEQFF
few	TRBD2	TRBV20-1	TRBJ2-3	TGCAGTGCTAGAGAGGGACTAGCGGGAGTTGCAGATACGCAGTATTTT	CSAREGLAGVADTQYF
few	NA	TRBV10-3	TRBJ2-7	TGTGCCATCAGGGAGGGAAACCCCTACGAGCAGTACTTC	CAIREGNPYEQYF
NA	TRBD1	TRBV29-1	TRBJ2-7	TGCAGCGTTGAAGGAGAGCCAGGGGGTTGGGACGAGCAGTACTTC	CSVEGEPGGWDEQYF
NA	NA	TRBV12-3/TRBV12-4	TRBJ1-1	TGTGCCAGCAGTTTACGTCACGGGGTTGGGCACACTGAAGCTTTCTTT	CASSLRHGVGHTEAFF
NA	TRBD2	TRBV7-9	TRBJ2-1	TGTGCCAGCAGCCCCTGGGCGGGGGGTCTCTACAATGAGCAGTTCTTC	CASSPWAGGLYNEQFF
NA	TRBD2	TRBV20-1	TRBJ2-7	TGCAGTGCTAGCTGGCGGGAGGGGGGCTACGAGCAGTACTTC	CSASWREGGYEQYF
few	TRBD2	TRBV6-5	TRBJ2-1	TGTGCCAGCAGTTACATGGCTAGCGGGGGGTACAATGAGCAGTTCTTC	CASSYMASGGYNEQFF
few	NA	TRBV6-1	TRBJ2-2	TGTGCCAGCAGTGAAACGACAGCTACCGGGGAGCTGTTTTTT	CASSETTATGELFF
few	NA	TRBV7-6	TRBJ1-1	TGTGCCAGCAGCTTAGGAGGGAGGGACGCTTTCTTT	CASSLGGRDAFF
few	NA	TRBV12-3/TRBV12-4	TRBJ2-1	TGTGCCAGCAGTTTAACCCCCGGGTTCGATGAGCAGTTCTTC	CASSLTPGFDEQFF
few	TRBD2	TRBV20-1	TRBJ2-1	TGCAGTGCTAGGCGGGGGGCGGGATACAATGAGCAGTTCTTC	CSARRGAGYNEQFF
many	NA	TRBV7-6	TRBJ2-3	TGTGCCAGCAGCATGAGACAAGGCACAGATACGCAGTATTTT	CASSMRQGTDTQYF
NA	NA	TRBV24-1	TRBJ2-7	TGTGCCACCAGTGACTCGTCGGTTGGCCAGTACTTC	CATSDSSVGQYF
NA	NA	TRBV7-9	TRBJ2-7	TGTGCCAGCAGCACGACGGTTTACGAGCAGTACTTC	CASSTTVYEQYF
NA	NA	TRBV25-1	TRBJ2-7	TGTGCCAGCAGTGACTCGGGCTCTGGGGCCTACGAGCAGTACTTC	CASSDSGSGAYEQYF
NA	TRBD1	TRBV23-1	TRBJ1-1	TGCGCCAGCAGTCCACCGCCGGACAGGGGGATTTGCGAAGCTTTCTTT	CASSPPPDRGICEAFF
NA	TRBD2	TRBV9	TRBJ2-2	TGTGCCAGCAGAGGGACTAGCGGGAGGTCAAGGATGGGGGAGCTTTTTTTT	CASRGTSGRSRMGELFF
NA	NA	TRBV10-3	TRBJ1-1	TGTGCCATCAAAGGGAGGGAAACTGAAGCTTTCTTT	CAIKGRETEAFF
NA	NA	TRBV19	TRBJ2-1	TGTGCCAGTAGTATAGGCGGGACCCCCTACAATGAGCAGTTCTTC	CASSIGGTPYNEQFF
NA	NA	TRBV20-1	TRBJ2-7	TGCAGTGCTAGACCCCGGGAGCGCTACGAGCAGTACTTC	CSARPRERYEQYF